This is a list of T cell receptor beta chains from one sample in a study of CD8 T cells in ankylosing spondylitis. TCRdb re-analysed the 5' RACE reads in MiXCR, keeping a single row per CDR3 protein. The data contain more than 650,000 distinct CDR3 sequences, about an eighth of them singletons. Sequenced: blood, either unsorted or a sorted T cell fraction (not recorded which). The receptors were sampled from a male donor with ankylosing spondylitis. The CDR3 runs from the conserved cysteine through the conserved F or W. The order of the fields is clone size, J gene, D gene, V gene, CDR3 DNA, CDR3 protein. D genes are given only for firm matches. Part of the rows lack a size; the others show once, few, many or a class for expanded clones.

clone_size: .
j_call: TRBJ1-5
d_call: .
v_call: TRBV7-9
cdr3_nt: TGTGCCAGCAGCTTAGATGGCAGGGATCAGCCCCAGCATTTT
cdr3_aa: CASSLDGRDQPQHF

clone_size: few
j_call: TRBJ2-3
d_call: .
v_call: TRBV18
cdr3_nt: TGTGCCAGCTCACCAGCCCACACAGATACGCAGTATTTT
cdr3_aa: CASSPAHTDTQYF

clone_size: .
j_call: TRBJ1-4
d_call: .
v_call: TRBV6-1
cdr3_nt: TGTGCCAGCAGTGAAGAGGAGCCTAATGAAAGACTGTTTTTT
cdr3_aa: CASSEEEPNERLFF

clone_size: .
j_call: TRBJ2-7
d_call: TRBD2
v_call: TRBV20-1
cdr3_nt: TGCAGTGGGAGCGGGAACAACGAGCAGTACTTC
cdr3_aa: CSGSGNNEQYF

clone_size: .
j_call: TRBJ2-5
d_call: .
v_call: TRBV6-6
cdr3_nt: TGTGCCAGCACTCCTCGGGTTGCGACCCAGTACTTC
cdr3_aa: CASTPRVATQYF

clone_size: few
j_call: TRBJ2-1
d_call: TRBD2
v_call: TRBV11-3
cdr3_nt: TGTGCCAGCAGCCCGGGACTAGCGTACGACAATGAGCAGTTCTTC
cdr3_aa: CASSPGLAYDNEQFF

clone_size: few
j_call: TRBJ2-3
d_call: TRBD1
v_call: TRBV5-1
cdr3_nt: TGCGCCAGCAGCTTGTTCCGGGACAGTCGTAGCACAGATACGCAGTATTTT
cdr3_aa: CASSLFRDSRSTDTQYF

clone_size: .
j_call: TRBJ2-2
d_call: .
v_call: TRBV5-5
cdr3_nt: TGTGCCAGCAGCTTGGCTGGGACCCCTGTGACCGGGGAGCTGTTTTTT
cdr3_aa: CASSLAGTPVTGELFF

clone_size: many
j_call: TRBJ1-5
d_call: .
v_call: TRBV27
cdr3_nt: TGTGCCAGCAGTTCCACAAGGGAACAGCCCCAGCATTTT
cdr3_aa: CASSSTREQPQHF

clone_size: many
j_call: TRBJ2-3
d_call: .
v_call: TRBV29-1
cdr3_nt: TGCAGCGTTGGGGGCAGAGCTTCCACAGATACGCAGTATTTT
cdr3_aa: CSVGGRASTDTQYF

clone_size: .
j_call: TRBJ2-2
d_call: .
v_call: TRBV21-1
cdr3_nt: TGTGCCAGCAGCGATCTCCGGGACAGCCACGGGGAGCTGTTTTTT
cdr3_aa: CASSDLRDSHGELFF

clone_size: .
j_call: TRBJ2-7
d_call: TRBD1
v_call: TRBV6-1
cdr3_nt: TGTGCCAGCAGTCCGCGGGGGACAGGGGGCTACGAGCAGTACTTC
cdr3_aa: CASSPRGTGGYEQYF

clone_size: many
j_call: TRBJ1-3
d_call: .
v_call: TRBV6-1
cdr3_nt: TGTGCCAGCACGGACGTCGAACCTGGAAACACCATATATTTT
cdr3_aa: CASTDVEPGNTIYF

clone_size: few
j_call: TRBJ2-2
d_call: .
v_call: TRBV7-9
cdr3_nt: TGTGCCAGCAGCAAGAGGGCCACCGGGGAGCTGTTTTTT
cdr3_aa: CASSKRATGELFF

clone_size: many
j_call: TRBJ2-7
d_call: TRBD1
v_call: TRBV7-2
cdr3_nt: TGTGCCAGCTCCCCACCGGACAGGCTCTACGAGCAGTACTTC
cdr3_aa: CASSPPDRLYEQYF

clone_size: .
j_call: TRBJ2-7
d_call: .
v_call: TRBV5-1
cdr3_nt: TGCGCCAGCAGCACCTTGATGGGGGACGAGCAGTACTTC
cdr3_aa: CASSTLMGDEQYF

clone_size: .
j_call: TRBJ2-5
d_call: TRBD2
v_call: TRBV28
cdr3_nt: TGTGCCAGCAGTCCGACTAGCGTAGAGACCCAGTACTTC
cdr3_aa: CASSPTSVETQYF

clone_size: .
j_call: TRBJ2-1
d_call: .
v_call: TRBV20-1
cdr3_nt: TGCAGTGCTCCACCCCTCGTGGGGGCCTACAATGAGCAGTTCTTC
cdr3_aa: CSAPPLVGAYNEQFF

clone_size: .
j_call: TRBJ2-7
d_call: TRBD1
v_call: TRBV5-1
cdr3_nt: TGCGCCAGCAGTCGACAGGGACACACCTACGAGCAGTACTTC
cdr3_aa: CASSRQGHTYEQYF

clone_size: few
j_call: TRBJ1-4
d_call: .
v_call: TRBV12-3/TRBV12-4
cdr3_nt: TGTGCCAGCAGTTTAGATTTCAGCCCCTATGAAAAACTGTTTTTT
cdr3_aa: CASSLDFSPYEKLFF

clone_size: few
j_call: TRBJ1-5
d_call: .
v_call: TRBV20-1
cdr3_nt: TGCAGTGCTAGACGGTCGGTAGGGCCCCAGCATTTT
cdr3_aa: CSARRSVGPQHF

clone_size: few
j_call: TRBJ1-5
d_call: .
v_call: TRBV20-1
cdr3_nt: TGCAGTGCTAGGTTCTGGGGCGACAATCAGCCCCAGCATTTT
cdr3_aa: CSARFWGDNQPQHF

clone_size: .
j_call: TRBJ2-7
d_call: .
v_call: TRBV18
cdr3_nt: TGTGCCAGCTCAGGGGGCGGAACGTGGAGCTCCTACGAGCAGTACTTC
cdr3_aa: CASSGGGTWSSYEQYF

clone_size: .
j_call: TRBJ2-5
d_call: TRBD2
v_call: TRBV5-1
cdr3_nt: TGCGCCAGCAGCTTGAATCTAGCGGGGGGGGCCGGAGAGACCCAGTACTTC
cdr3_aa: CASSLNLAGGAGETQYF

clone_size: .
j_call: TRBJ2-5
d_call: .
v_call: TRBV20-1
cdr3_nt: TGCAGTGCTAGAGAAGATGTCAGGAGATCCCAGGGAGAGACCCAGTACTTC
cdr3_aa: CSAREDVRRSQGETQYF

clone_size: .
j_call: TRBJ2-1
d_call: .
v_call: TRBV15
cdr3_nt: TGTGCCACCAGCAGAGCTAGGTCCGAACTCAATGAGCAGTTCTTC
cdr3_aa: CATSRARSELNEQFF

clone_size: few
j_call: TRBJ1-2
d_call: .
v_call: TRBV20-1
cdr3_nt: TGCAGTGCTGCCCGAGGGGCGGCCTATGGCTACACCTTC
cdr3_aa: CSAARGAAYGYTF

clone_size: .
j_call: TRBJ2-1
d_call: .
v_call: TRBV18
cdr3_nt: TGTGCCAGCTCACCGCGGGACGGTTACAATGAGCAGTTCTTC
cdr3_aa: CASSPRDGYNEQFF

clone_size: few
j_call: TRBJ1-6
d_call: TRBD1
v_call: TRBV20-1
cdr3_nt: TGCAGTGCTAGAGGGGACAGAGAATTTTCACCCCTCCACTTT
cdr3_aa: CSARGDREFSPLHF

clone_size: .
j_call: TRBJ2-7
d_call: TRBD1
v_call: TRBV7-9
cdr3_nt: TGTGCCAGCAGCCCTCAGGGGGATAACTACGAGCAGTACTTC
cdr3_aa: CASSPQGDNYEQYF

clone_size: many
j_call: TRBJ1-1
d_call: .
v_call: TRBV4-3
cdr3_nt: TGCGCCAGCAGCCAACAGCTCGACACTGAAGCTTTCTTT
cdr3_aa: CASSQQLDTEAFF

clone_size: many
j_call: TRBJ2-6
d_call: .
v_call: TRBV6-1
cdr3_nt: TGTGCCAGCAGATCACAGGGTTCTGGGGCCAACGTCCTGACTTTC
cdr3_aa: CASRSQGSGANVLTF

clone_size: few
j_call: TRBJ1-5
d_call: TRBD1
v_call: TRBV7-8
cdr3_nt: TGTGCCAGCAGCTTGGGACAGGGCCGTTATAGCAATCAGCCCCAGCATTTT
cdr3_aa: CASSLGQGRYSNQPQHF

clone_size: .
j_call: TRBJ2-7
d_call: TRBD1
v_call: TRBV28
cdr3_nt: TGTGCCAGCAGTTATGCAGGGGGCAGCCTCTACGAGCAGTACTTC
cdr3_aa: CASSYAGGSLYEQYF

clone_size: .
j_call: TRBJ2-1
d_call: TRBD2
v_call: TRBV20-1
cdr3_nt: TGCAGTGCTAGAGTCGTAAGCGGGAGGGCCTACAATGAGCAGTTCTTC
cdr3_aa: CSARVVSGRAYNEQFF

clone_size: .
j_call: TRBJ2-2
d_call: TRBD1
v_call: TRBV12-3/TRBV12-4
cdr3_nt: TGTGCCAGTGGGGGACAGGGGGCATTCGGGGAGCTGTTTTTT
cdr3_aa: CASGGQGAFGELFF

clone_size: few
j_call: TRBJ2-7
d_call: .
v_call: TRBV20-1
cdr3_nt: TGCAGTGCTAGGTACCCGGCATTCGATGGGCACTACGACGAGCAGTACTTC
cdr3_aa: CSARYPAFDGHYDEQYF

clone_size: many
j_call: TRBJ1-1
d_call: .
v_call: TRBV5-1
cdr3_nt: TGCGCCAGCAGCTTGGGTCCGTTCAGGGAAAGGACTGAAGCTTTCTTT
cdr3_aa: CASSLGPFRERTEAFF

clone_size: many
j_call: TRBJ1-6
d_call: TRBD1
v_call: TRBV20-1
cdr3_nt: TGCAGTGCTAGCCCCGGGACAGGGTTATCACCCCTCCACTTT
cdr3_aa: CSASPGTGLSPLHF

clone_size: .
j_call: TRBJ2-2
d_call: .
v_call: TRBV7-6
cdr3_nt: TGTGCCAGCAGCTTAGAGGGGAGCTATTACACCGGGGAGCTGTTTTTT
cdr3_aa: CASSLEGSYYTGELFF

clone_size: .
j_call: TRBJ1-6
d_call: .
v_call: TRBV25-1
cdr3_nt: TGTGCCAGCAGTGACAGTTCCTTCAGGGCAGAGTCCTATAATTCACCCCTCCACTTT
cdr3_aa: CASSDSSFRAESYNSPLHF

clone_size: .
j_call: TRBJ2-7
d_call: TRBD1
v_call: TRBV7-9
cdr3_nt: TGTGCCAGCAGCTTAGAATGGACAGGGAACTACGAGCAGTACTTC
cdr3_aa: CASSLEWTGNYEQYF

clone_size: .
j_call: TRBJ2-7
d_call: .
v_call: TRBV24-1
cdr3_nt: TGTGCCACCAGTGATCCGCGTCGGGACCCGTACGAGCAGTACTTC
cdr3_aa: CATSDPRRDPYEQYF

clone_size: .
j_call: TRBJ2-1
d_call: TRBD2
v_call: TRBV24-1
cdr3_nt: TGTGCCACCATGACTAGCGGGGGGAATGAGCAGTTCTTC
cdr3_aa: CATMTSGGNEQFF

clone_size: many
j_call: TRBJ1-1
d_call: TRBD1
v_call: TRBV28
cdr3_nt: TGTGCCAGCAGTTCCCTCATGACAGGGGCTGAAGCTTTCTTT
cdr3_aa: CASSSLMTGAEAFF

clone_size: many
j_call: TRBJ1-1
d_call: .
v_call: TRBV10-3
cdr3_nt: TGTGCCATCAGTGGCGGACTCATTCGGGACACTGAAGCTTTCTTT
cdr3_aa: CAISGGLIRDTEAFF

clone_size: few
j_call: TRBJ1-3
d_call: TRBD1
v_call: TRBV6-1
cdr3_nt: TGTGCCAGCAGTACAACAGGACAGGCAATAAACACCATATATTTT
cdr3_aa: CASSTTGQAINTIYF

clone_size: .
j_call: TRBJ2-2
d_call: TRBD1
v_call: TRBV7-9
cdr3_nt: TGTGCCAGCAGCTATTCCGGGACAGAGAGCGGGGAGCTGTTTTTT
cdr3_aa: CASSYSGTESGELFF